This T cell receptor (beta chain) derives from a study of T cell responses to AZD1222 COVID-19 vaccine. Study-wide findings and caveats: Repertoire sampling happened only post peak T cell response. Spike-specific TCR breadth and depth went up after people got two AZD1222 doses. Just a handful of people given AZD1222 tested seropositive at baseline. As reported, nearly half of all spike-specific TCRs target variant regions that are unmutated.

J gave up 4 bases and V 5 bases, and 2 bases lay outside the gene matches. CDR1 and CDR2 from the germline V gene are SGHAT and FQNNGV. The CDR3 is 13 residues long. A remark on this clone: What it binds is unknown.

Sequencing was performed with immunoSEQ multiplex PCR; in TCRdb, only in-frame clones are kept and a portion is missing. The top ten clones hold about two fifths of a sample with more than 85,000 clones, roughly nine tenths of them seen once. This receptor was taken from an adult who received the AZD1222 COVID-19 vaccine. This chain uses TRBV11-2 with TRBJ1-1, with 9 nucleotides matching TRBD1. The sequences come from peripheral blood, collected 28 days after the second AZD1222 dose. CDR3 sequence: CASSKDRGTEAFF. As DNA, the CDR3 is TGTGCCAGCAGCAAGGACAGGGGCACTGAAGCTTTCTTT.